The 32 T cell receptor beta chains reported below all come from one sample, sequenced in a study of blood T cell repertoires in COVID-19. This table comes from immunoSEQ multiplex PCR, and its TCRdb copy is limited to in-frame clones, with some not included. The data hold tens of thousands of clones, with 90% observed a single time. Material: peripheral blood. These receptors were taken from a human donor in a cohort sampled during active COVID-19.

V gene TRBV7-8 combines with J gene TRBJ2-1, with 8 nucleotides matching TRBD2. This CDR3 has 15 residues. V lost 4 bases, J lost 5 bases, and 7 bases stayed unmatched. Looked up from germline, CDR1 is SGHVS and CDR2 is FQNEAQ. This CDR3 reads CASSSRGGRDNEQFF. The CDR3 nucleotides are TGTGCCAGCAGCTCCCGGGGGGGGCGAGACAATGAGCAGTTCTTC.

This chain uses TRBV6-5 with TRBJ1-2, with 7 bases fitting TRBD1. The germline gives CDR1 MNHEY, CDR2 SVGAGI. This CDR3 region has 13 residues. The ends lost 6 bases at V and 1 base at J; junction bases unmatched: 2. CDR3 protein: CASRRQGNYGYTF. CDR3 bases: TGTGCCAGCAGGCGACAGGGTAACTATGGCTACACCTTC.

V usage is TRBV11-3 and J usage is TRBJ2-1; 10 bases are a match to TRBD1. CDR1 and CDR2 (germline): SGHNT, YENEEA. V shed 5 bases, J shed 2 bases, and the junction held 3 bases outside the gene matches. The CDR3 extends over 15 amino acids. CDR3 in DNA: TGTGCCAGCAGCCCTGGACAGGGGGCCTACAATGAGCAGTTCTTC. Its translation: CASSPGQGAYNEQFF.

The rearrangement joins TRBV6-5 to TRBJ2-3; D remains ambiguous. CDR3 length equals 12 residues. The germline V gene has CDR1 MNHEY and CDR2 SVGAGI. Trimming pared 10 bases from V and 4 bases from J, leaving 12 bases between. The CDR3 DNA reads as TGTGCCACACTGGAGTCCCCAGATACGCAGTATTTT. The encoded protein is CATLESPDTQYF.

The CDR3 DNA reads as TGTGCCAGCAGCCGACCGGCGACTAGCGGTACGCAGTATTTT. The encoded protein is CASSRPATSGTQYF. The V and J genes are TRBV3-1 (or the pseudogene TRBV3-2) and TRBJ2-3, with 9 bases matching TRBD2. The trim removed 4 bases at V and 8 bases at J, leaving 7 bases unmatched. This CDR3 comprises 14 residues. Germline V gene data show CDR1 as LGHDT and CDR2 as YNNKEL (reference sequence).

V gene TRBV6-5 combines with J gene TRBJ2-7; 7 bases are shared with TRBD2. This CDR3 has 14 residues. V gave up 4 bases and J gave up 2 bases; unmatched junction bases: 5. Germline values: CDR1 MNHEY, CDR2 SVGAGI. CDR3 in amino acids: CASSFSGTPYEQYF. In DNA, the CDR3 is TGTGCCAGCAGTTTCAGCGGGACCCCCTACGAGCAGTACTTC.

The CDR3, as DNA: TGTGCCAGCAGTTACGGTGCAGGGGGCGAAGCTTTCTTT. It translates to CASSYGAGGEAFF. The rearrangement uses TRBV6-6 and TRBJ1-1; TRBD1 agrees at 8 bases. Germline V lookup: CDR1 MNHNY, CDR2 SVGAGI (reference sequence). V was pared by 2 bases and J by 8 bases, with 4 bases of the junction left unmatched. This CDR3 region has 13 residues.

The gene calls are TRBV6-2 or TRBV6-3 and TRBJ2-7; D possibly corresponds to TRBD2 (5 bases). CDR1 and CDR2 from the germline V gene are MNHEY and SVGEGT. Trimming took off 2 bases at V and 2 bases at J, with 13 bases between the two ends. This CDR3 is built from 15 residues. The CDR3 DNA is TGTGCCAGCAGTTACCTCGGACTGCCTGCCTACGAGCAGTACTTC. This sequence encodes CASSYLGLPAYEQYF.

The DNA of the CDR3 is TGTGCCAGCAGCCAACTAGATACGCAGTATTTT. Protein sequence: CASSQLDTQYF. The chain carries TRBV3-1 (or the pseudogene TRBV3-2) and TRBJ2-3; D not resolved. Germline CDR1 LGHDT, CDR2 YNNKEL (reference sequence). This CDR3 region has 11 residues. The germline V and J ends were trimmed by 2 bases and 5 bases, with 2 bases remaining between them.

CDR3 sequence: CASSLGGASQETQYF. The CDR3 DNA reads as TGTGCCAGCTCCCTTGGGGGGGCTTCACAAGAGACCCAGTACTTC. The chain recombines TRBV18 with TRBJ2-5, with a weak D call TRBD2 (7 bases). Germline V gene sequence: CDR1 KGHSH, CDR2 LQKENI. The CDR3 extends over 15 amino acids. Trimming removed 6 bases from V and 2 bases from J, with 16 bases in between.

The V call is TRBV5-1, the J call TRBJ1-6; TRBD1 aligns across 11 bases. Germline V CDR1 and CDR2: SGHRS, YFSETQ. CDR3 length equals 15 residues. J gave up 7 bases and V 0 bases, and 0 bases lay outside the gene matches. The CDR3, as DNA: TGCGCCAGCAGCTTGGGGACAGGGGGCAATTCACCCCTCCACTTT. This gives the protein CASSLGTGGNSPLHF.

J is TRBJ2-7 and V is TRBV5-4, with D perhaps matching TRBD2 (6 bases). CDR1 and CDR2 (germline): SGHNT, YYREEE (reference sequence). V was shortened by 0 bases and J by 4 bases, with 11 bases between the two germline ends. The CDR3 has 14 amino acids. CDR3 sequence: CASSLVGGRYEQYF. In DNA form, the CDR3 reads TGTGCCAGCAGCTTGGTGGGGGGTAGGTACGAGCAGTACTTC.

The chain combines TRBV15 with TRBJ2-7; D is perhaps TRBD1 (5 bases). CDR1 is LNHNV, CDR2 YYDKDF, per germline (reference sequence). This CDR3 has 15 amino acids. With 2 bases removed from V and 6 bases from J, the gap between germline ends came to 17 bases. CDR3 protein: CATSRPGIVPSEQYF. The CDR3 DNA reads TGTGCCACCAGCAGACCAGGGATTGTCCCTAGCGAGCAGTACTTC.

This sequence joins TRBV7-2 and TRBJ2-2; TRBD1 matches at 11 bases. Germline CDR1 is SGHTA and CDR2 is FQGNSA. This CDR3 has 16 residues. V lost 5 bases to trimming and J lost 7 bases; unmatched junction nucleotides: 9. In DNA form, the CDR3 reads TGTGCCAGCAGCCCCCGGACAGGGGGCTTGAGCGGGGAGCTGTTTTTT. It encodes CASSPRTGGLSGELFF. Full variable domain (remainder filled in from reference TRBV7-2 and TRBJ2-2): GAGVSQSPSNKVTEKGKDVELRCDPISGHTALYWYRQSLGQGLEFLIYFQGNSAPDKSGLPSDRFSAERTGGSVSTLTIQRTQQEDSAVYLCASSPRTGGLSGELFFGEGSRLTVL.

CDR3 sequence reads: CASRGQATSYEQYF. CDR3 DNA sequence: TGTGCCAGCAGGGGACAGGCAACCTCCTACGAGCAGTACTTC. J is TRBJ2-7 and V is TRBV6-6, with TRBD1 identical over 8 bases. Trimming removed 6 bases from V and 0 bases from J; junction bases left unmatched: 4. The germline V gene has CDR1 MNHNY and CDR2 SVGAGI (reference sequence). The CDR3 is 14 residues long.

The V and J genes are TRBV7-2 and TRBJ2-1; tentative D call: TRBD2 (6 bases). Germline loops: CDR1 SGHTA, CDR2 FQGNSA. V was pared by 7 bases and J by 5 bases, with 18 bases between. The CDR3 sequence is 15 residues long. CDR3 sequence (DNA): TGTGCCAGCAACGCCTACGGGACTGTCAACAATGAGCAGTTCTTC. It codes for CASNAYGTVNNEQFF.

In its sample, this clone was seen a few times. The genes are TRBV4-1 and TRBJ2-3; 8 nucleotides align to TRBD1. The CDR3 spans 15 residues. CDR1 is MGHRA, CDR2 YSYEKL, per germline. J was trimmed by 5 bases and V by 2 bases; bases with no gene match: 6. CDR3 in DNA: TGCGCCAGCAGCCAACCGGACAGGGCAGTAGATACGCAGTATTTT. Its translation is CASSQPDRAVDTQYF.

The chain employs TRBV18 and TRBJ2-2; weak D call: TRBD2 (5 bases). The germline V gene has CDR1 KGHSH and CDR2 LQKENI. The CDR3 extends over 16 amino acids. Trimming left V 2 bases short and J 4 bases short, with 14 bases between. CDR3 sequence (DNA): TGTGCCAGCTCACCATCTACTAGGGCGTCCACCGGGGAGCTGTTTTTT. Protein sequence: CASSPSTRASTGELFF.

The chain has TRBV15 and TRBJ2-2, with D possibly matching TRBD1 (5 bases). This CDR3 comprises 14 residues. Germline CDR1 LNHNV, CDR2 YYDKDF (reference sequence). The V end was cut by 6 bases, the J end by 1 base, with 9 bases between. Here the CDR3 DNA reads TGTGCCACCAGGATCCAGGGGAACACCGGGGAGCTGTTTTTT. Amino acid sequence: CATRIQGNTGELFF.

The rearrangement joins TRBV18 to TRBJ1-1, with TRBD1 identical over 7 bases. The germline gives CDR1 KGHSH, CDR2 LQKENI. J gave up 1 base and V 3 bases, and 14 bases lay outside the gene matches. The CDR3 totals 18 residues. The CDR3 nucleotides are TGTGCCAGCTCACCTGTACGACAATACAGGGGCGAGAACACTGAAGCTTTCTTT. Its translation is CASSPVRQYRGENTEAFF.

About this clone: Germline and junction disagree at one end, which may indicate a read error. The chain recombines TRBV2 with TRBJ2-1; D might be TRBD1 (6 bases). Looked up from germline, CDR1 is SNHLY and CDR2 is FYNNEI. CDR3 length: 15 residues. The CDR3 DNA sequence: TGTGCCAGCAGGGAAGGACAGAGCCACTACAATGAGCAGTTCTTC. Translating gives CASREGQSHYNEQFF.

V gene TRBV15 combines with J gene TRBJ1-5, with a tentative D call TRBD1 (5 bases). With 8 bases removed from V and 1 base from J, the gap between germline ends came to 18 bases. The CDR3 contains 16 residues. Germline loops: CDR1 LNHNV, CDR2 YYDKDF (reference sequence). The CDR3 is CATAPAGHRSNQPQHF. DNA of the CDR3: TGTGCCACCGCCCCAGCAGGGCATAGGAGCAATCAGCCCCAGCATTTT.

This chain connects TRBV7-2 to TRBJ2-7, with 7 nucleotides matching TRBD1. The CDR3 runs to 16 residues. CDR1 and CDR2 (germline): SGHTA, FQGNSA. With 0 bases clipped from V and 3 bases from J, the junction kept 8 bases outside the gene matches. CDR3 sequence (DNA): TGTGCCAGCAGCTTAGCGTCGCACCGGGACAGCTACGAGCAGTACTTC. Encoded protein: CASSLASHRDSYEQYF.

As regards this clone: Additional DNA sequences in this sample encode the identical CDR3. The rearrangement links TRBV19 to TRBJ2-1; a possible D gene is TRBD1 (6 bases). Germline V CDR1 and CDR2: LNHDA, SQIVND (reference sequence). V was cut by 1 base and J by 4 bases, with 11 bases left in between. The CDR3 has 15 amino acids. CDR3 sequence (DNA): TGTGCCAGTAGTATAGCAGGGGCTAGGTACAATGAGCAGTTCTTC. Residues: CASSIAGARYNEQFF. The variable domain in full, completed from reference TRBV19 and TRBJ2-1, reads DGGITQSPKYLFRKEGQNVTLSCEQNLNHDAMYWYRQDPGQGLRLIYYSQIVNDFQKGDIAEGYSVSREKKESFPLTVTSAQKNPTAFYLCASSIAGARYNEQFFGPGTRLTVL.

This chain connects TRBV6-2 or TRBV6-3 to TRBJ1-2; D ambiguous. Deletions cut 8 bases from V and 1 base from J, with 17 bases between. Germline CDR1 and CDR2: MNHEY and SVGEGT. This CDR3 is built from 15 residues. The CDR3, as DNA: TGTGCCAGCGGCCCCCGCGGTGGCAGTAACTATGGCTACACCTTC. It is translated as CASGPRGGSNYGYTF.

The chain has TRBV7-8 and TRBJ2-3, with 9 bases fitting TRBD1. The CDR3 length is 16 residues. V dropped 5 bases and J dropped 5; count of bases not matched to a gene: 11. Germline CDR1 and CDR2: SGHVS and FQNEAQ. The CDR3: CASSPYTGTGKDTQYF. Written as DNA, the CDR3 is TGTGCCAGCAGCCCATATACCGGGACAGGGAAAGATACGCAGTATTTT.

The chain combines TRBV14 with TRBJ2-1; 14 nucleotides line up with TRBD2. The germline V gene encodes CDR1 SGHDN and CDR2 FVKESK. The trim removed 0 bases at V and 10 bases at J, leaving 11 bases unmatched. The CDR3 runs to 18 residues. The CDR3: CASSQETGTSGSSGEQFF. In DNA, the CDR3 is TGTGCCAGCAGCCAAGAAACAGGGACTAGCGGGAGTAGTGGAGAGCAGTTCTTC.

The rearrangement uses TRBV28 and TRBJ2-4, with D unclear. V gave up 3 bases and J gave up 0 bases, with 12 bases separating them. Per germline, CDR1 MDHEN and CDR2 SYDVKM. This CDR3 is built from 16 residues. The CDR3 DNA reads TGTGCCAGCAGTTTTGGCAGCCCAGGAGCCAAAAACATTCAGTACTTC. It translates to CASSFGSPGAKNIQYF.

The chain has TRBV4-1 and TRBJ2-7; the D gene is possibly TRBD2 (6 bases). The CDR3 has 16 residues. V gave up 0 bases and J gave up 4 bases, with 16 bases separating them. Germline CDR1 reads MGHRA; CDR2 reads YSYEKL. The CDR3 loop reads CASSQEGAIGTYEQYF. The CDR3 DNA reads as TGCGCCAGCAGCCAAGAAGGAGCTATCGGGACTTACGAGCAGTACTTC.

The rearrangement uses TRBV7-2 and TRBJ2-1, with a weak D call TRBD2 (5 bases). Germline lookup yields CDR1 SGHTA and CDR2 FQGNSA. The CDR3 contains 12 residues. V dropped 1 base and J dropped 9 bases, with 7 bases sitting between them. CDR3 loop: CASSLVGLEQFF. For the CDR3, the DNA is TGTGCCAGCAGCTTAGTTGGACTTGAGCAGTTCTTC.

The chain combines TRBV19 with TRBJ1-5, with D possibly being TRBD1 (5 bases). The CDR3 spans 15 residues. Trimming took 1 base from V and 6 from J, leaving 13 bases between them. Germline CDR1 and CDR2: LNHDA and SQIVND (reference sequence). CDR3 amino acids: CASSIGGADGQPQHF. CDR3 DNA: TGTGCCAGTAGTATAGGCGGGGCTGATGGTCAGCCCCAGCATTTT.

CDR3 nucleotide sequence: TGTGCCAGCTCACCAGGGTTGCGGGATAGCACAGATACGCAGTATTTT. Its translation: CASSPGLRDSTDTQYF. This chain connects TRBV18 to TRBJ2-3, with D tentatively TRBD2 (6 bases). Germline lookup yields CDR1 KGHSH and CDR2 LQKENI. The V end was cut by 2 bases, the J end by 0 bases, with 12 bases between. This CDR3 is built from 16 residues.